One sample yielded the 18 T cell receptor beta chains listed below, sequenced in a study of regulatory T cells in long-lasting Graves disease. CDR3-region Arm-PCR and iRepertoire HTBI primers produced the TCR beta libraries. From the multiplex PCR reads, TCRdb called clonotypes with MiXCR, one entry per CDR3 protein. The profile shows some 560,000 distinct CDR3 sequences, about 15% of them singletons. Described time point: newly diagnosed GD, antithyroid drugs for less than 3 months. The TCR library was prepared using RNA isolated from PBMCs. These same data were also listed under a study on T cells in Graves' hyperthyroidism and ophthalmopathy.

Specimen: peripheral blood mononuclear cells (PBMCs), collected at new diagnosis, from a patient treated with antithyroid drugs. The receptors originated from a woman aged 40 to 65 with Graves disease.

The chain's CDR3 is CASRPGTSSFYEQFF. The CDR3 DNA reads as TGCGCCAGCAGACCCGGGACTAGTTCCTTCTATGAGCAGTTCTTC. This chain connects TRBV5-1 to TRBJ2-1; 8 positions match TRBD2. Germline-derived CDR1 and CDR2 are SGHRS and YFSETQ. Losses at the gene ends were 5 bases for V and 8 bases for J; bases not matched to a gene: 12. The CDR3 spans 15 residues.

This clonotype was counted only a few times. V and J are TRBV30 and TRBJ1-1; TRBD1 is a possible D gene (5 bases). Germline V gene data show CDR1 as GTSNPN and CDR2 as SVGIG (reference sequence). CDR3 length: 13 amino acids. Trimming cost V 8 bases and J 4 bases, with 17 bases left between them. CDR3 nucleotides: TGTGCCGGGGGTGGGGGGAGTTCCACTGAAGCTTTCTTT. This translates into CAGGGGSSTEAFF.

In its sample, this clonotype was seen many times. V and J are TRBV20-1 and TRBJ1-1; TRBD1 might be the D (5 bases). Trimming left V 0 bases short and J 7 bases short, with 12 bases between. Per the germline V gene, CDR1 is DFQATT and CDR2 is SNEGSKA (reference sequence). This CDR3 is 13 amino acids long. CDR3 protein: CSAREGTGVEAFF. For the CDR3, the DNA is TGCAGTGCTAGAGAAGGAACAGGAGTTGAAGCTTTCTTT.

This clonotype was seen only a few times. This rearrangement joins TRBV12-3 or TRBV12-4 to TRBJ2-2; no clear D gene. The CDR3 totals 14 residues. The ends were cut back, 2 bases at V and 6 bases at J, with 10 bases in the middle. CDR3 DNA: TGTGCCAGCAGTTTAATAGGTCGGTCCGGGGAGCTGTTTTTT. As protein: CASSLIGRSGELFF.

A few counts support this clonotype. The V and J genes are TRBV11-2 and TRBJ2-5, with 7 bases lining up with TRBD1. CDR1 is SGHAT, CDR2 FQNNGV, per germline. The CDR3 spans 13 residues. V was pared by 6 bases and J by 4 bases, with 5 bases of the junction left unmatched. The CDR3, as DNA: TGTGCCAGCAGGTTCCCAGGGGGAGAGACCCAGTACTTC. It specifies CASRFPGGETQYF.

In its sample, this clonotype was seen a few times. The chain links TRBV12-5 to TRBJ1-2, with 7 bases fitting TRBD1. CDR1 and CDR2 (germline): LGHNT, FRNRAP. The CDR3 loop spans 14 amino acids. The ends lost 5 bases at V and 0 bases at J; junction bases unmatched: 3. CDR3 DNA: TGTGCTAGTGGTCGGACAGGCACTAACTATGGCTACACCTTC. Residues: CASGRTGTNYGYTF.

This sequence joins TRBV30 and TRBJ2-5; 7 nucleotides align to TRBD1. J gave up 13 bases and V 0 bases, and 8 bases lay outside the gene matches. CDR1 and CDR2 from the germline V gene are GTSNPN and SVGIG (reference sequence). CDR3 length: 12 residues. The CDR3: CAWSVLQGSAYF. CDR3 nucleotide sequence: TGTGCCTGGAGTGTGCTACAGGGGTCTGCGTACTTC. Combining the CDR3 with reference TRBV30 and TRBJ2-5 gives the whole variable domain SQTIHQWPATLVQPVGSPLSLECTVEGTSNPNLYWYRQAAGRGLQLLFYSVGIGQISSEVPQNLSASRPQDRQFILSSKKLLLSDSGFYLCAWSVLQGSAYFGPGTRLLVL.

This clonotype was found many times. The genes are TRBV3-1 and TRBJ1-1; D is undetermined. This CDR3 region has 14 residues. Germline V gives CDR1 LGHDT, CDR2 YNNKEL (reference sequence). With 3 bases removed from V and 4 bases from J, the gap between germline ends came to 12 bases. The CDR3 DNA follows: TGTGCCAGCAGCCAGGTGGGGTTGAGCACTGAAGCTTTCTTT. Residues: CASSQVGLSTEAFF.

This clonotype was seen a handful of times. The chain uses TRBV20-1 and TRBJ1-1; possibly TRBD1 for D (5 bases). The CDR3 is 14 residues long. V lost 2 bases and J lost 7, with 17 bases in between. CDR1 and CDR2 (germline): DFQATT, SNEGSKA (reference sequence). This CDR3 reads CSARSGTASGEAFF. CDR3 coding DNA: TGCAGTGCTAGATCCGGGACCGCGAGCGGTGAAGCTTTCTTT.

Many counts were recorded for this clonotype. This chain links TRBV7-9 with TRBJ2-1; 7 positions agree with TRBD2. Trimming at V came to 2 bases and at J to 4 bases, leaving 11 bases not matched to a gene. Germline CDR1 reads SEHNR; CDR2 reads FQNEAQ (reference sequence). The CDR3 loop spans 17 amino acids. DNA of the CDR3: TGTGCCAGCAGCTTACCTCCTCGGCTAGCGGCTTACAATGAGCAGTTCTTC. This translates into CASSLPPRLAAYNEQFF.

The CDR3 loop reads CASSEVRTGQPQHF. DNA for the CDR3: TGTGCCAGCAGTGAAGTGAGGACTGGACAGCCCCAGCATTTT. The rearrangement links TRBV6-1 to TRBJ1-5; no definite D call. CDR1 and CDR2 from the germline V gene are MNHNS and SASEGT. Trimming took off 1 base at V and 7 bases at J, with 11 bases between the two ends. The CDR3 extends over 14 amino acids.

A few counts support this clonotype. V is TRBV18 and J is TRBJ1-6; D might be TRBD1 (5 bases). Germline V CDR1 and CDR2: KGHSH, LQKENI. V was trimmed by 0 bases and J by 9 bases, leaving 9 bases between them. The CDR3 is 14 amino acids. The CDR3 DNA reads as TGTGCCAGCTCACCACCGTCCAGGGCTTCACCCCTCCACTTT. It is translated as CASSPPSRASPLHF.

This clonotype was seen repeatedly, ten times or more. CDR3 in amino acids: CASSPRDRPYNEQFF. The CDR3, as DNA: TGTGCCAGCAGCCCTCGGGACAGGCCCTACAATGAGCAGTTCTTC. The chain employs TRBV7-9 and TRBJ2-1, with 8 bases identical to TRBD1. Germline CDR1 SEHNR, CDR2 FQNEAQ (reference sequence). The CDR3 loop spans 15 amino acids. The trim removed 5 bases at V and 2 bases at J, leaving 5 bases unmatched.

This clonotype was observed a handful of times. This chain connects TRBV7-2 to TRBJ2-1; tentatively, D is TRBD1 (5 bases). Germline CDR1 SGHTA, CDR2 FQGNSA. The CDR3 contains 13 residues. V dropped 4 bases and J dropped 9 bases, with 13 bases sitting between them. Written as DNA, the CDR3 is TGTGCCAGCAGCTCAGGGATTAGGGGTGAGCAGTTCTTC. Residues: CASSSGIRGEQFF. The full variable domain, with the rest looked up from reference TRBV7-2 and TRBJ2-1, is GAGVSQSPSNKVTEKGKDVELRCDPISGHTALYWYRQSLGQGLEFLIYFQGNSAPDKSGLPSDRFSAERTGGSVSTLTIQRTQQEDSAVYLCASSSGIRGEQFFGPGTRLTVL.

This clonotype has at least ten counts. This chain links TRBV12-3 or TRBV12-4 with TRBJ2-2; TRBD1 agrees at 10 bases. This CDR3 has 14 residues. V lost 7 bases, J lost 7 bases, and 6 bases stayed unmatched. The CDR3 bases are TGTGCCAGCAACGACAGGGGGCGTAACGGGGAGCTGTTTTTT. It yields the protein CASNDRGRNGELFF.

V is TRBV19 and J is TRBJ1-4; D is unresolved. Trimming removed 7 bases at V and 5 bases at J, with 8 bases between. The CDR3 length is 12 residues. The V gene's germline CDR1 is LNHDA and CDR2 SQIVND (reference sequence). CDR3 in amino acids: CASNNPNEKLFF. CDR3 nucleotides: TGTGCCAGTAATAACCCGAATGAAAAACTGTTTTTT. The full variable domain, in which reference TRBV19 and TRBJ1-4 provide the parts outside the CDR3, is DGGITQSPKYLFRKEGQNVTLSCEQNLNHDAMYWYRQDPGQGLRLIYYSQIVNDFQKGDIAEGYSVSREKKESFPLTVTSAQKNPTAFYLCASNNPNEKLFFGSGTQLSVL.

Only a few counts were recorded for this clonotype. The rearrangement links TRBV3-1 to TRBJ2-5; the match to TRBD2 covers 12 bases. Germline CDR1 LGHDT, CDR2 YNNKEL (reference sequence). The CDR3 has 16 amino acids. Germline trimming cut 3 bases from V and 4 bases from J; bases unmatched to any gene: 6. The chain's CDR3 is CASSHASGGAGETQYF. Here the CDR3 DNA reads TGTGCCAGCAGCCATGCTAGCGGGGGGGCTGGAGAGACCCAGTACTTC.

The chain carries TRBV19 and TRBJ1-4; the D gene is possibly TRBD1 (6 bases). Germline V CDR1 and CDR2: LNHDA, SQIVND (reference sequence). The length of the CDR3 is 15 residues. Deletions cut 6 bases from V and 6 bases from J, with 17 bases between. The CDR3 loop is CASRKWDKVDEKLFF. The CDR3 nucleotides read TGTGCCAGTAGGAAGTGGGACAAGGTGGATGAAAAACTGTTTTTT.